This T cell receptor (beta chain) was recorded in a study of CD8 T cells in ankylosing spondylitis. Study observations and caveats: Reportedly, disease-linked clones are significantly enriched in ankylosing spondylitis patients' matched synovial fluid. Blood from ankylosing spondylitis patients appeared to carry a characteristic roughly 8-variant TCR beta motif.

Researchers built TCR beta libraries using quantitative 5'-RACE with molecular barcodes. TCRdb fed the 5' RACE reads into MiXCR, producing one record per CDR3 protein. The sample has around 340,000 distinct CDR3 sequences, roughly 14% seen once; the top ten hold 0.95% to 1.4%. The V end lost 0 bases, the J end lost 10 bases, and 15 bases lay between the germline ends. The CDR3 consists of 14 residues. This clonotype has a count of ten or more. The antigen remains undetermined. Sequenced sample: blood, either unsorted or a sorted T cell fraction (not recorded which). The gene calls are TRBV12-3 or TRBV12-4 and TRBJ1-1; a possible D gene is TRBD1 (5 bases). The source of this sequence is a male donor with ankylosing spondylitis or in good health (not recorded which). CDR3 nucleotide sequence: TGTGCCAGCAGTTTAGCTGGGGCCGGCGGCGGAGCTTTCTTT. Translation gives CASSLAGAGGGAFF.